The entry below gives a single T cell receptor (beta chain) sequence along with its context. This clonotype was observed at least ten times. The antigen it recognizes is unknown. No base qualities exist here, and no much larger clone lies one base off it. Graves' hyperthyroidism was defined as stable when no progression to ophthalmopathy occurred over 18 months of follow-up. The hyperthyroidism patients were between 18 and 65 years old and newly diagnosed, with a disease duration of less than 2 months. Any patient with an uncontrolled infection, another autoimmune disease, pregnancy or lactation was excluded. Diagnoses were based on clinical symptoms, serum thyroxine and TRAb, thyroid ultrasound and orbital computed tomography. Ficoll-Paque density gradient centrifugation was used to isolate PBMCs from under 11 ml of fresh peripheral blood. Trizol reagent was used to extract total RNA, and RNA quality was then checked on an Agilent 2100 Bioanalyzer.

Amplification of TCR beta CDR3 regions was carried out from RNA transcripts. The first round of RT-PCR for the TCR CDR3 was performed with the HTBI primer set and the Qiagen OneStep RT-PCR kit. Libraries were constructed in a second round of multiplex PCR, after which size selection and purification were performed. Paired-end sequencing of the libraries was performed with 100 bp reads on an Illumina HiSeq2000. Concerning the study's data processing: SOAPnuke was used to process the raw data, removing reads that contained adapters or uncalled bases, had a mean Phred below 15, or lacked an exact match to the constant primer or identifier. High-quality paired reads were merged using COPE v1.2.5, and each unique nucleotide sequence was defined as a clonotype. Clonotypes were aligned to IMGT TRBV, TRBD and TRBJ reference segments using MiTCR v1.1. The analysis was restricted to V-J combinations with a frequency above 0.0001, which together covered 99% to 99.2% of the repertoires. A TCS score was defined as the ratio between F50 (clonal expansion) and ExV (chaos), using BLOSUM62-based TCRdist between CDR3 peptides within each V-J. Welch's t-statistics and random forest reduced roughly 540 V-J features to some 14, which were used in a naive Bayes classifier (R e1071). TCRdb reprocessing: public reads trimmed at Q25 with fastp, clones called with MiXCR, in-frame beta chains kept. Rows with one shared CDR3 protein collapse into an entry with the most common genes and DNA. The V and J calls come from TCRdb's annotation, not from the publication. For this sample the table gives about 400,000 distinct CDR3 sequences, of which 20% to 25% were detected only once. Around 67% of the sample is taken by the ten largest.

A distance of 5 bases separates the germline ends of V and J, which lose 0 bases and 3 bases respectively. The CDR3 sequence holds 13 residues, the cysteine and phenylalanine included. Just CDR3 DNA is preserved here, 39 bases in frame from base 1. Sequences SGDLS (CDR1) and YYNGEE (CDR2) are obtained from the germline V gene. The source of the sample is a study of T cells in Graves' hyperthyroidism and ophthalmopathy (dated by TCRdb to the late 2010s). With regard to the full study: Peripheral blood samples were taken at initial diagnosis, before any treatment was given. After sampling, hyperthyroidism patients received methimazole starting at 30 mg daily, and ophthalmopathy patients received high-dose intravenous methylprednisolone. Prospective prediction of ophthalmopathy was tested in an independent validation cohort of fewer than 20 hyperthyroidism patients and 15 to 17 patients who later progressed to ophthalmopathy. TCR V-J signatures able to tell the groups apart were searched for in a discovery cohort of 90 to 100 patients, of whom 40 to 45 had Graves' ophthalmopathy and roughly 57 had stable Graves' hyperthyroidism. In several Graves' hyperthyroidism patients, the study also compared T-cell repertoires from thyroid tissue with T-cell repertoires from blood. The paper describes TCR Vbeta CDR3 sequencing of 120 to 150 peripheral blood samples, made up of about 41 ophthalmopathy patients, roughly 75 hyperthyroidism patients and some 17 progressor patients. For training and testing, the 110 or so patients in the discovery cohort were randomly divided in a 7:3 ratio. Broader findings and caveats from the paper: Blood samples also contained most of the expanded thyroid clonotypes (frequency above 0.001), which suggests that blood repertoires may reflect thyroid immune responses. No statistical method was used to set the sample size in advance, and investigators knew the group allocation. During validation, the model predicted progression to ophthalmopathy a median of about 6.5 months ahead of onset, with just under 71% sensitivity and 72.22% specificity. Ophthalmopathy was separated from stable hyperthyroidism by a 13 V-J signature model, with approximately 86% sensitivity and 81% to 82% specificity obtained in cross-validation and 80%/75% obtained in testing.

The chain uses TRBV9 and TRBJ2-3; a confident D gene designation cannot be given. Sequences were obtained from blood. This receptor was identified in a man in his forties or fifties with Graves' hyperthyroidism. The CDR3 amino acid sequence is: CASSVATTDTQYF. The nucleotide sequence is TGTGCCAGCAGCGTAGCTACAACAGATACGCAGTATTTT.